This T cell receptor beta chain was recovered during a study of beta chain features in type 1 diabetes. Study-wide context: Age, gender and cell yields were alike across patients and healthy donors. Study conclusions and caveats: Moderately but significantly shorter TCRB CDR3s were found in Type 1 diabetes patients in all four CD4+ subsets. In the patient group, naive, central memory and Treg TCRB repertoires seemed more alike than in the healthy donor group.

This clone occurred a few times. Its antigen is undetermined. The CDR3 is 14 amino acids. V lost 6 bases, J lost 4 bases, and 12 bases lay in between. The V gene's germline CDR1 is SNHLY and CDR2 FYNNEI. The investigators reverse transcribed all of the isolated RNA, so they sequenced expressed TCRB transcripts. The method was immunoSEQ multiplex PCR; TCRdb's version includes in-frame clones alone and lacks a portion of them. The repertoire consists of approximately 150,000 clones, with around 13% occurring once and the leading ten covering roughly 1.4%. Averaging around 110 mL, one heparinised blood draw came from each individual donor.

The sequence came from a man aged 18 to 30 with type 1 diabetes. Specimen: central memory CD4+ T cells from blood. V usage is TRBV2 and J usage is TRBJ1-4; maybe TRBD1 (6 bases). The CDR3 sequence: CASRLDSYNEKLFF. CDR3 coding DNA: TGTGCCAGCAGATTGGACAGTTATAATGAAAAACTGTTTTTT.